The 16 T cell receptor beta chains in this list originate from one sample, sequenced in a study of graft-versus-host responses after intestinal transplantation. No antigen is known for these receptors. Measured with immunoSEQ multiplex PCR; TCRdb has only the in-frame clones, and not every one. The sample has 81,000 or so clones; just under 95% are singletons. The sequencing here drew on unstimulated CD8+ T cells sorted from spleen or lymph node cells, taken before transplant. The receptors derive from a human donor who was the organ donor for an intestinal transplant.

V is TRBV9 and J is TRBJ1-2, with D maybe TRBD1 (5 bases). With 3 bases removed from V and 6 bases from J, the gap between germline ends came to 6 bases. The CDR3 runs 11 residues. Germline CDR1 and CDR2: SGDLS and YYNGEE. CDR3 in amino acids: CASSAGDGYTF. The CDR3 bases are TGTGCCAGCAGCGCGGGGGATGGCTACACCTTC.

The CDR3 nucleotides are TGTGCCAGCAGTTACTTATCCGGGAGGGCCGGAAATGAGCAGTTCTTC. Amino acid sequence: CASSYLSGRAGNEQFF. The chain couples TRBV6-5 to TRBJ2-1; 8 bases map to TRBD2. The V gene's germline CDR1 is MNHEY and CDR2 SVGAGI. The CDR3 runs 16 residues. The J segment lost 7 bases and the V segment lost 1 base, leaving 9 bases of the junction unmatched.

This clone was picked up one time. V gene TRBV5-1 combines with J gene TRBJ1-1; D unclear. This CDR3 spans 14 amino acids. V lost 4 bases and J lost 9, with 19 bases in between. In germline, CDR1 is SGHRS, CDR2 YFSETQ. Here the CDR3 DNA reads TGCGCCAGCAGCCCCGAGGTCGGGTGGCCCAAAGCTTTCTTT. This sequence encodes CASSPEVGWPKAFF.

The CDR3 region has the DNA TGTGCCAGCAGTTTGGGAGGGGCGATCTCCTACGAGCAGTACTTC. It specifies CASSLGGAISYEQYF. This chain uses TRBV28 with TRBJ2-7, with 7 bases that match TRBD2. The junction had 5 bases not matched to a gene; V was cut back by 3 bases and J by 0 bases. CDR3 size: 15 residues. The V gene's germline CDR1 is MDHEN and CDR2 SYDVKM.

The rearrangement joins TRBV29-1 to TRBJ1-2; D gene unclear. The CDR3 consists of 12 residues. Germline V gives CDR1 SQVTM, CDR2 ANQGSEA. CDR3 sequence reads: CVTPGSPLGYTF. DNA for the CDR3: TGCGTTACCCCGGGGAGCCCCCTGGGCTACACCTTC.

The table lists this clone with a count of one. CDR3 sequence: CASSLSIREEQYF. CDR3 sequence (DNA): TGTGCCAGCAGCTTATCTATTCGGGAGGAGCAGTACTTC. This chain connects TRBV7-9 to TRBJ2-7; weak D call: TRBD2 (6 bases). Germline V lookup: CDR1 SEHNR, CDR2 FQNEAQ (reference sequence). The V end lost 2 bases, the J end lost 7 bases, and 12 bases lay between the germline ends. The CDR3 runs to 13 residues.

The chain couples TRBV6-5 to TRBJ2-6; D gene unclear. This CDR3 region has 13 residues. Trimming pared 4 bases from V and 4 bases from J, leaving 5 bases between. Germline assignment: CDR1 MNHEY and CDR2 SVGAGI. The CDR3 sequence: CASSFGGANVLTF. The CDR3 region has the DNA TGTGCCAGCAGTTTCGGGGGGGCCAACGTCCTGACTTTC.

This clone occurred once. The chain combines TRBV7-3 with TRBJ2-1; 7 bases map to TRBD2. The CDR3 sequence is 16 residues long. V trimming: 5 bases; J trimming: 8 bases; junction bases outside the gene matches: 15. Germline CDR1 SGHTA, CDR2 FQGTGA. The CDR3 DNA reads TGTGCCAGCAGCCGGGGAAAAAGCGGGGCTGGGGATGAGCAGTTCTTC. Translating it yields CASSRGKSGAGDEQFF.

The chain combines TRBV5-1 with TRBJ2-3, with 9 bases matching TRBD2. The J segment lost 5 bases and the V segment lost 9 bases, leaving 16 bases of the junction unmatched. Germline CDR1 and CDR2: SGHRS and YFSETQ. The CDR3 runs to 16 residues. CDR3 region: CATSEGIAGERDTQYF. In DNA, the CDR3 is TGCGCCACCTCAGAGGGTATAGCGGGGGAGCGAGATACGCAGTATTTT.

The CDR3 loop reads CASSISGLTDTQYF. CDR3 sequence (DNA): TGTGCCAGTAGTATAAGCGGATTGACAGATACGCAGTATTTT. This chain joins TRBV19 and TRBJ2-3; tentatively, D is TRBD2 (5 bases). The CDR3 totals 14 residues. CDR1 and CDR2 from the germline V gene are LNHDA and SQIVND (reference sequence). V was shortened by 2 bases and J by 3 bases, with 9 bases between the two germline ends. Complete variable domain (other parts from reference TRBV19 and TRBJ2-3): DGGITQSPKYLFRKEGQNVTLSCEQNLNHDAMYWYRQDPGQGLRLIYYSQIVNDFQKGDIAEGYSVSREKKESFPLTVTSAQKNPTAFYLCASSISGLTDTQYFGPGTRLTVL.

Note on this clone: A junction end diverges from the germline sequence, so it may reflect a read error. This rearrangement joins TRBV7-2 to TRBJ2-7; 7 bases match TRBD2. CDR3 length: 14 residues. Germline V gives CDR1 SGHTA, CDR2 FQGNSA. The CDR3 nucleotides are TGTGCCAGCAGCTCTGGACTAGACTCCCACGAGCAGTACTTC. Protein sequence: CASSSGLDSHEQYF.

The J gene is TRBJ2-7, the V gene TRBV5-6; tentative D call: TRBD1 (6 bases). Deletions cut 0 bases from V and 0 bases from J, with 10 bases between. CDR1 SGHDT and CDR2 YYEEEE come from the germline V gene. The CDR3 totals 15 residues. In DNA, the CDR3 is TGTGCCAGCAGCTTGGGAGGGGGAAGCTCCTACGAGCAGTACTTC. This encodes CASSLGGGSSYEQYF.

The V call is TRBV6-1, the J call TRBJ2-2; possibly TRBD2 for D (6 bases). The CDR3 contains 16 residues. Germline V gene data show CDR1 as MNHNS and CDR2 as SASEGT. V gave up 0 bases and J gave up 7 bases, with 15 bases separating them. The CDR3 sequence: CASSEARGRAVGELFF. DNA for the CDR3: TGTGCCAGCAGTGAAGCCCGGGGGAGAGCCGTCGGGGAGCTGTTTTTT.

This clone came up once. The V call is TRBV28, the J call TRBJ2-5; the D gene is possibly TRBD1 (5 bases). The V end was cut by 4 bases, the J end by 2 bases, with 14 bases between. Looked up from germline, CDR1 is MDHEN and CDR2 is SYDVKM. CDR3 length: 15 residues. The CDR3 DNA follows: TGTGCCAGCAGTTACCCCGACAGCGTTCAAGAGACCCAGTACTTC. It yields the protein CASSYPDSVQETQYF.

This chain joins TRBV6-5 and TRBJ2-7, with 7 bases fitting TRBD2. Per germline, CDR1 MNHEY and CDR2 SVGAGI. Unmatched junction bases numbered 10, after V lost 6 bases and J lost 2 bases. The CDR3 runs 15 residues. CDR3 protein: CASSPGAAGTYEQYF. The CDR3 nucleotides read TGTGCCAGCAGCCCCGGCGCAGCGGGAACCTACGAGCAGTACTTC.

The gene calls are TRBV6-4 and TRBJ2-1; TRBD2 aligns across 11 bases. V lost 2 bases and J lost 3; bases outside the gene matches: 0. This CDR3 comprises 15 residues. Germline V gene sequence: CDR1 MRHNA, CDR2 SNTAGT. CDR3 coding DNA: TGTGCCAGCAGTGACGGGACTAGCGGCTACAATGAGCAGTTCTTC. This codes for CASSDGTSGYNEQFF.